The 24 T cell receptor beta chains below all came from one sample that was sequenced in a study of blood T cell repertoires in COVID-19. TCRdb's copy holds only in-frame clones and misses some; the assay was immunoSEQ multiplex PCR. This table holds approximately 330,000 clones, 87% found once. Sequencing used peripheral blood. These receptors all stem from a man aged 30 to 39 with COVID-19, enrolled during active disease.

This clone was counted only a few times. The chain employs TRBV28 and TRBJ1-5; TRBD1 agrees at 8 bases. This CDR3 has 16 amino acids. Trimming took 1 base from V and 5 from J; bases not matched to a gene: 7. Germline V lookup: CDR1 MDHEN, CDR2 SYDVKM. The CDR3 nucleotides read TGTGCCAGCAGTTTATATGTGGGACAGGCACATCAGCCCCAGCATTTT. It specifies CASSLYVGQAHQPQHF. Full variable domain (rest looked up from reference TRBV28 and TRBJ1-5): DVKVTQSSRYLVKRTGEKVFLECVQDMDHENMFWYRQDPGLGLRLIYFSYDVKMKEKGDIPEGYSVSREKKERFSLILESASTNQTSMYLCASSLYVGQAHQPQHFGDGTRLSIL.

The chain employs TRBV3-1 (or the pseudogene TRBV3-2) and TRBJ1-5; D unresolved. The germline CDR1 and CDR2 sequences are LGHDT and YNNKEL (reference sequence). Trimming removed 1 base from V and 4 bases from J, with 5 bases in between. This CDR3 is 13 amino acids long. As DNA, the CDR3 is TGTGCCAGCAGCCAAGCCATTAATCAGCCCCAGCATTTT. Its translation is CASSQAINQPQHF.

In its sample, this clone was seen once. V and J are TRBV9 and TRBJ1-2, with TRBD1 matching over 9 bases. The ends lost 3 bases at V and 7 bases at J; junction bases unmatched: 13. There are 16 residues in the CDR3. The germline gives CDR1 SGDLS, CDR2 YYNGEE. The CDR3 region has the DNA TGTGCCAGCAGCGCCCGGGACAGGGATTTACTGTTTGGCTACACCTTC. Its protein product is CASSARDRDLLFGYTF. Filled out from reference TRBV9 and TRBJ1-2, the complete variable domain reads DSGVTQTPKHLITATGQRVTLRCSPRSGDLSVYWYQQSLDQGLQFLIQYYNGEERAKGNILERFSAQQFPDLHSELNLSSLELGDSALYFCASSARDRDLLFGYTFGSGTRLTVV.

This chain links TRBV7-9 with TRBJ2-7; 10 positions match TRBD2. V was pared by 2 bases and J by 5 bases, with 6 bases of the junction left unmatched. Per germline, CDR1 SEHNR and CDR2 FQNEAQ (reference sequence). The CDR3 totals 15 residues. As DNA, the CDR3 is TGTGCCAGCAGCTTATCGGGACTAGCGTTCAACGAGCAGTACTTC. This encodes CASSLSGLAFNEQYF.

This clone was counted once. The CDR3 reads CASANDRVKNTGELFF. The DNA of the CDR3 is TGTGCTAGTGCCAACGACAGGGTAAAAAACACCGGGGAGCTGTTTTTT. The chain is built from TRBV12-5 and TRBJ2-2, with 7 bases that match TRBD1. The CDR3 consists of 16 residues. V was pared by 7 bases and J by 2 bases, with 10 bases of the junction left unmatched. The germline CDR1 and CDR2 sequences are LGHNT and FRNRAP.

V usage is TRBV4-3 and J usage is TRBJ2-5, with a tentative D call TRBD1 (7 bases). Trimming pared 8 bases from V and 5 bases from J, leaving 15 bases between. The CDR3 covers 13 residues. Germline CDR1 LGHNA, CDR2 YSLEER. In nucleotides, the CDR3 is TGCGCCAGCGGAGACAGGGAGGAGGAGACCCAGTACTTC. This sequence encodes CASGDREEETQYF.

The genes are TRBV5-1 and TRBJ1-1, with D perhaps TRBD1 (6 bases). Germline loops: CDR1 SGHRS, CDR2 YFSETQ. The CDR3 contains 14 residues. V lost 4 bases, J lost 1 base, and 11 bases lay in between. CDR3 DNA: TGCGCCAGCAGCCTCTGGACAGCGAACACTGAAGCTTTCTTT. Translating it yields CASSLWTANTEAFF.

CDR3 sequence: CATRGTGTYEQYF. DNA of the CDR3: TGTGCCACCCGCGGGACCGGTACCTACGAGCAGTACTTC. The rearrangement joins TRBV2 to TRBJ2-7, with D maybe TRBD2 (6 bases). Trimming removed 10 bases at V and 2 bases at J, with 15 bases between. The CDR3 runs to 13 residues. Per germline, CDR1 SNHLY and CDR2 FYNNEI.

This CDR3 reads CASSVLVEGLALGTQETQYF. In nucleotides, the CDR3 is TGCGCCAGCAGTGTATTAGTAGAGGGACTAGCGTTGGGGACCCAAGAGACCCAGTACTTC. V and J are TRBV10-1 and TRBJ2-5, with 10 bases aligning to TRBD2. V lost 4 bases to trimming and J lost 1 base; unmatched junction nucleotides: 18. The V gene's germline CDR1 is WNHNN and CDR2 SYGVQD (reference sequence). CDR3 length: 20 residues.

The chain is built from TRBV5-6 and TRBJ2-3; 11 bases fit TRBD2. This CDR3 has 17 amino acids. Per the germline V gene, CDR1 is SGHDT and CDR2 is YYEEEE. Trimming at V came to 4 bases and at J to 4 bases, leaving 11 bases not matched to a gene. The CDR3 nucleotides read TGTGCCAGCAGCCGAGACGCCACTAGCGGGGGACCAGATACGCAGTATTTT. Encoded protein: CASSRDATSGGPDTQYF.

This chain links TRBV7-8 with TRBJ1-4; weak D call: TRBD1 (6 bases). The germline V gene encodes CDR1 SGHVS and CDR2 FQNEAQ. Trimming took 5 bases from V and 3 from J, leaving 16 bases between them. This CDR3 is 16 amino acids long. In DNA, the CDR3 is TGTGCCAGCAGCCCAGGGGTTACGGGATCTAATGAAAAACTGTTTTTT. Translating gives CASSPGVTGSNEKLFF. Variable domain in full (rest from reference TRBV7-8 and TRBJ1-4): GAGVSQSPRYKVAKRGQDVALRCDPISGHVSLFWYQQALGQGPEFLTYFQNEAQLDKSGLPSDRFFAERPEGSVSTLKIQRTQQEDSAVYLCASSPGVTGSNEKLFFGSGTQLSVL.

The rearrangement joins TRBV19 to TRBJ1-1; 11 nucleotides agree with TRBD1. The length of the CDR3 is 12 residues. V was clipped by 11 bases and J by 5 bases; unmatched bases: 4. Germline V gives CDR1 LNHDA, CDR2 SQIVND (reference sequence). DNA for the CDR3: TGTGCCGCCCGGGACAGGGGGACTGAAGCTTTCTTT. The encoded protein is CAARDRGTEAFF.

The rearrangement uses TRBV10-1 and TRBJ2-1; tentatively, D is TRBD1 (5 bases). The CDR3 sequence is 18 residues long. Germline V gene sequence: CDR1 WNHNN, CDR2 SYGVQD (reference sequence). Trimming stripped 0 bases from V and 8 bases from J, with 23 bases between. CDR3 coding DNA: TGCGCCAGCAGTGAGTCGCTTAGGGGCTCAAGATGGAAGTATGAGCAGTTCTTC. The encoded protein is CASSESLRGSRWKYEQFF.

The chain joins TRBV12-3 or TRBV12-4 to TRBJ1-2, with D perhaps TRBD1 (5 bases). The CDR3 has 12 residues. Trimming pared 7 bases from V and 4 bases from J, leaving 10 bases between. Here the CDR3 reads CASMSTVYGYTF. The CDR3 bases are TGTGCCAGCATGTCGACAGTCTATGGCTACACCTTC.

The chain combines TRBV6-2 or TRBV6-3 with TRBJ2-3; D remains ambiguous. Per the germline V gene, CDR1 is MNHEY and CDR2 is SVGEGT. The CDR3 extends over 14 amino acids. V was cut by 4 bases and J by 0 bases, with 8 bases left in between. CDR3 region: CASSFYSSTDTQYF. In DNA form, the CDR3 reads TGTGCCAGCAGTTTTTACTCTAGCACAGATACGCAGTATTTT.

The chain recombines TRBV4-1 with TRBJ2-2; a weak D match, TRBD1 (6 bases). This CDR3 is built from 15 residues. Germline loops: CDR1 MGHRA, CDR2 YSYEKL. V was pared by 4 bases and J by 0 bases, with 9 bases between. The CDR3 nucleotides are TGCGCCAGCAGCCCGAGACAGGCGAACACCGGGGAGCTGTTTTTT. Protein sequence: CASSPRQANTGELFF.

The V and J genes are TRBV29-1 and TRBJ1-4; D may be TRBD1 (5 bases). The germline V gene has CDR1 SQVTM and CDR2 ANQGSEA. The V gene lost 5 bases and the J gene lost 6 bases, with 10 bases spanning the gap. The CDR3 totals 12 residues. CDR3 coding DNA: TGCAGCGTTCTCAGGGTTGATGAAAAACTGTTTTTT. It is translated as CSVLRVDEKLFF.

In this sample, this clone turned up once. V gene TRBV7-8 combines with J gene TRBJ2-2, with 12 bases aligning to TRBD2. This CDR3 spans 19 amino acids. J gave up 7 bases and V 2 bases, and 14 bases lay outside the gene matches. From germline, CDR1 is SGHVS and CDR2 FQNEAQ. CDR3 DNA: TGTGCCAGCAGCTTATGGACCCCCCTAGCGGGGGGGCCGAACGGGGAGCTGTTTTTT. Its protein is CASSLWTPLAGGPNGELFF.

V is TRBV10-3 and J is TRBJ1-3; 7 bases are a match to TRBD1. Trimming removed 8 bases from V and 3 bases from J; junction bases left unmatched: 1. The CDR3 length is 12 residues. In germline, CDR1 is ENHRY, CDR2 SYGVKD. Here the CDR3 DNA reads TGTGCCATCGGGACAGTTGGAAACACCATATATTTT. Protein: CAIGTVGNTIYF.

This rearrangement joins TRBV7-2 to TRBJ2-3, with 12 nucleotides matching TRBD2. This CDR3 is 17 amino acids long. Germline CDR1 and CDR2: SGHTA and FQGNSA. The trim removed 5 bases at V and 0 bases at J, leaving 6 bases unmatched. The CDR3 reads CASSKGTSGPSTDTQYF. CDR3 in DNA: TGTGCCAGCAGCAAGGGGACTAGCGGGCCTAGCACAGATACGCAGTATTTT.

This clone was seen only a few times. This chain connects TRBV2 to TRBJ2-1, with 10 bases aligning to TRBD2. The CDR3 consists of 15 residues. V shed 6 bases, J shed 4 bases, and the junction held 6 bases outside the gene matches. The V gene's germline CDR1 is SNHLY and CDR2 FYNNEI. The CDR3 reads CASRPTSGAYNEQFF. The CDR3 DNA reads as TGTGCCAGCAGGCCAACTAGCGGGGCATACAATGAGCAGTTCTTC.

This sequence joins TRBV3-1 (or the pseudogene TRBV3-2) and TRBJ2-1; TRBD2 might be the D (6 bases). Germline CDR1 LGHDT, CDR2 YNNKEL (reference sequence). There are 15 residues in the CDR3. Trimming removed 7 bases from V and 0 bases from J, with 13 bases in between. The CDR3 bases are TGTGCCAGCACCCAGCGGGCCAGCTCCTACAATGAGCAGTTCTTC. Encoded protein: CASTQRASSYNEQFF.

The chain uses TRBV6-5 and TRBJ1-2; 7 bases match TRBD1. Germline CDR1 and CDR2: MNHEY and SVGAGI. CDR3 length equals 13 residues. Losses at the gene ends were 7 bases for V and 8 bases for J; bases not matched to a gene: 10. For the CDR3, the DNA is TGTGCCAGCACACTTAGGGGGCGAAGCGGCTACACCTTC. Its protein is CASTLRGRSGYTF.

The chain combines TRBV6-6 with TRBJ2-5, with 11 bases aligning to TRBD2. The CDR3 length is 15 residues. J was trimmed by 3 bases and V by 5 bases; bases with no gene match: 5. Germline CDR1 is MNHNY and CDR2 is SVGAGI (reference sequence). CDR3 sequence (DNA): TGTGCCAGCAGTCCAGGGACTAGCGGCAAAGAGACCCAGTACTTC. Translated: CASSPGTSGKETQYF.